These 3 T cell receptor beta chains share one sample of origin, sequenced in a study of blood T cell repertoires in COVID-19. Data came from immunoSEQ multiplex PCR; TCRdb stores just in-frame clones and leaves some out. Of around 130,000 clones detected, about 88% appear once; the ten largest clones hold approximately 2.4%. The sample comprised PBMCs or T cells enriched from blood (not recorded which). All receptors derive from a man aged 35 to 55 with acute COVID-19.

This chain joins TRBV19 and TRBJ1-2; 9 nucleotides match TRBD1. Trimming removed 7 bases from V and 3 bases from J; junction bases left unmatched: 6. Per the germline V gene, CDR1 is LNHDA and CDR2 is SQIVND (reference sequence). This CDR3 has 14 residues. CDR3 loop: CASKRTGVDYGYTF. The CDR3 region has the DNA TGTGCCAGTAAAAGGACAGGGGTCGACTATGGCTACACCTTC.

This clone was found once. This CDR3 is also generated by other DNA sequences in the sample. This chain connects TRBV19 to TRBJ1-1, with TRBD1 matching over 9 bases. V dropped 5 bases and J dropped 11; count of bases not matched to a gene: 3. Germline-derived CDR1 and CDR2 are LNHDA and SQIVND (reference sequence). CDR3 length: 11 amino acids. CDR3 sequence: CASSGDRVAFF. In DNA, the CDR3 is TGTGCCAGTAGTGGGGACAGGGTGGCTTTCTTT. The full variable domain, completed using reference TRBV19 and TRBJ1-1, is DGGITQSPKYLFRKEGQNVTLSCEQNLNHDAMYWYRQDPGQGLRLIYYSQIVNDFQKGDIAEGYSVSREKKESFPLTVTSAQKNPTAFYLCASSGDRVAFFGQGTRLTVV.

This chain joins TRBV13 and TRBJ2-3, with TRBD2 identical over 10 bases. Germline assignment: CDR1 PRHDT and CDR2 FYEKMQ (reference sequence). The ends lost 7 bases at V and 5 bases at J; junction bases unmatched: 9. The CDR3 sequence is 15 residues long. The CDR3 nucleotides read TGTGCCAGCAACCTCGGGACTAGCGAGGAAGATACGCAGTATTTT. Translated: CASNLGTSEEDTQYF.